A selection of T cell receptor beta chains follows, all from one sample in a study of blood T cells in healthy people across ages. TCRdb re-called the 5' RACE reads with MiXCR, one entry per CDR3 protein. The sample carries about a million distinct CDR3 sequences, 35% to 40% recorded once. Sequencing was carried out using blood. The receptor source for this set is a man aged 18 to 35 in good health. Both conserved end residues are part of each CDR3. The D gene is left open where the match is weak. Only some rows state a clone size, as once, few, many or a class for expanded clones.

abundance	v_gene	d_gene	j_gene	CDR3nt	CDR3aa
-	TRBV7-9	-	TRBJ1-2	TGTGCCAGCAGCCCAATGAGGGGAGACAGAACGTATGGCTACACCTTC	CASSPMRGDRTYGYTF
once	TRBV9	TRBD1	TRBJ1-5	TGTGCCAGCAGCAGTAGTGGGACAGGGGATCAGCCCCAGCATTTT	CASSSSGTGDQPQHF
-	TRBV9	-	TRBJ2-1	TGTGCCAGCGAAGGTGCGTCTTCCTACAATGAGCAGTTCTTC	CASEGASSYNEQFF
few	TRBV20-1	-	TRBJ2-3	TGCAGTGCCAAACCGGCAGATACGCAGTATTTT	CSAKPADTQYF
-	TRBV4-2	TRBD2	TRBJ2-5	TGTGCCAGCAGCCTTATGACTAGCGGGGGAGAGACCCAGTACTTC	CASSLMTSGGETQYF
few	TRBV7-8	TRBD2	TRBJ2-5	TGTGCCAGCAGCTTAAAAAGGACTAGCGGGGAGACCCAGTACTTC	CASSLKRTSGETQYF
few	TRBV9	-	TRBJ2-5	TGTGCCAGCAGCGTAGATCCAGGGCGGGAGACCCAGTACTTC	CASSVDPGRETQYF
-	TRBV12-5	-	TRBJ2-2	TGTGCTAGTGGTCCCCCAGGGAGGACCGGGGAGCTGTTTTTT	CASGPPGRTGELFF
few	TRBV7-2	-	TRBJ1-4	TGTGCCAGCAGCTTAGAGGTTGAAAAACTGTTTTTT	CASSLEVEKLFF
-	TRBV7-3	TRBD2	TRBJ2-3	TGTGCCAGCAGCTATATGAGACTAGCGGGGACAGATACGCAGTATTTT	CASSYMRLAGTDTQYF
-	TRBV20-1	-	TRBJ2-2	TGCAGTGCTAAACCCCCGCGCCTCGGGGAGCTGTTTTTT	CSAKPPRLGELFF
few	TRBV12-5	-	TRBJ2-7	TGTGCTAGTGGCGTCGCACCGGCGGAGCAGTACTTC	CASGVAPAEQYF
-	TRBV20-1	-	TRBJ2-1	TGCAGTGCTAATCGACAGGCTCTAGATGAGCAGTTCTTC	CSANRQALDEQFF
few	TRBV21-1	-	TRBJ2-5	TGTGCCAGCAGCGAAACCACCTACAGGCAAGAGACCCAGTACTTC	CASSETTYRQETQYF
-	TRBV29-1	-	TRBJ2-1	TGCAGCGTTCAGGACCCAAACAATGAGCAGTTCTTC	CSVQDPNNEQFF